The 26 T cell receptor beta chains presented below share a single source sample, sequenced in a study of cytomegalovirus exposure and HLA in healthy donors. The PCR used 60 Vbeta and 13 Jbeta primers. Libraries were prepared by immunoSEQ multiplex PCR; TCRdb keeps only in-frame clonotypes and omits some of them. The sample includes 90,000 to 140,000 clones, around 70% of them seen just once. Sequenced material: PBMCs. The receptors come from a man in his forties in good health and CMV-seronegative.

The J gene is TRBJ2-7, the V gene TRBV11-3; 10 nucleotides align to TRBD2. The trim removed 4 bases at V and 5 bases at J, leaving 5 bases unmatched. Germline V lookup: CDR1 SGHNT, CDR2 YENEEA. CDR3 length: 14 residues. CDR3 sequence: CASSSGTSADEQYF. For the CDR3, the DNA is TGTGCCAGCAGCTCCGGGACTAGCGCAGACGAGCAGTACTTC.

V usage is TRBV5-6 and J usage is TRBJ2-1, with 12 bases fitting TRBD2. The trim removed 4 bases at V and 8 bases at J, leaving 7 bases unmatched. The CDR3 is 15 amino acids. The germline gives CDR1 SGHDT, CDR2 YYEEEE. The CDR3 DNA sequence: TGTGCCAGCAGCGCGTCGACTAGCGGGAGACATGAGCAGTTCTTC. It yields the protein CASSASTSGRHEQFF.

The chain couples TRBV5-1 to TRBJ2-7; TRBD2 matches 14 bases. Germline values: CDR1 SGHRS, CDR2 YFSETQ. CDR3 length: 17 amino acids. Trimming cost V 0 bases and J 4 bases; bases outside gene matches: 6. Here the CDR3 reads CASSLVPGTSGRYEQYF. The CDR3 nucleotides read TGCGCCAGCAGCTTGGTCCCCGGGACTAGCGGGAGATACGAGCAGTACTTC.

The chain has TRBV4-3 and TRBJ1-5, with D tentatively TRBD1 (5 bases). The length of the CDR3 is 15 residues. Germline V CDR1 and CDR2: LGHNA, YSLEER. V was clipped by 0 bases and J by 7 bases, with 13 bases between them. The CDR3 DNA is TGCGCCAGCAGCCAAGACACAGGTAGCGGGCAGCCCCAGCATTTT. It translates to CASSQDTGSGQPQHF.

This clone showed up just a few times. This rearrangement joins TRBV6-6 to TRBJ2-5; weak D call: TRBD2 (7 bases). The CDR3 runs to 13 residues. Trimming shortened V by 10 bases and J by 3 bases, and 15 bases separated the two germline ends. From germline, CDR1 is MNHNY and CDR2 SVGAGI (reference sequence). The CDR3 protein is CANTRGAKETQYF. The CDR3 DNA follows: TGTGCCAATACTCGGGGGGCCAAAGAGACCCAGTACTTC.

The gene calls are TRBV6-1 and TRBJ1-3; 7 bases line up with TRBD1. The CDR3 contains 16 residues. After removal of 0 bases from V and 3 bases from J, the junction contained 5 bases not matched to a gene. Germline V gene sequence: CDR1 MNHNS, CDR2 SASEGT. The CDR3 reads CASSEAPGGSGNTIYF. The CDR3 coding sequence is TGTGCCAGCAGTGAAGCTCCAGGGGGTAGTGGAAACACCATATATTTT.

This clone was picked up one time. The rearrangement links TRBV7-2 to TRBJ1-5; D is uncertain. Trimming stripped 5 bases from V and 9 bases from J, with 8 bases between. In germline, CDR1 is SGHTA, CDR2 FQGNSA. The CDR3 length is 11 residues. The CDR3 loop is CASSPGGPQHF. The DNA for the CDR3 is TGTGCCAGCAGCCCGGGTGGGCCCCAGCATTTT.

The genes are TRBV19 and TRBJ2-7; tentative D call: TRBD2 (6 bases). CDR3 length: 14 amino acids. V was cut by 4 bases and J by 3 bases, with 13 bases left in between. CDR1 is LNHDA, CDR2 SQIVND, per germline (reference sequence). CDR3: CASSTAGTYYEQYF. For the CDR3, the DNA is TGTGCCAGTAGTACGGCGGGGACGTACTACGAGCAGTACTTC.

This chain connects TRBV4-1 to TRBJ2-7; TRBD2 aligns across 10 bases. With V trimmed by 1 base and J by 5 bases, 8 bases remained unmatched. Per germline, CDR1 MGHRA and CDR2 YSYEKL. This CDR3 contains 16 residues. The CDR3, as DNA: TGCGCCAGCAGCCAAGCCGGAGCGGGGGGGTTCCACGAGCAGTACTTC. Its translation is CASSQAGAGGFHEQYF.

The J gene is TRBJ1-2, the V gene TRBV6-5, with unresolved D. The CDR3 spans 15 residues. The ends were cut back, 2 bases at V and 0 bases at J, with 10 bases in the middle. The V gene's germline CDR1 is MNHEY and CDR2 SVGAGI. The CDR3: CASSYEGSTNYGYTF. The CDR3 DNA sequence: TGTGCCAGCAGTTACGAGGGCAGCACTAACTATGGCTACACCTTC.

This clone was recorded a few times. This chain links TRBV6-1 with TRBJ2-3, with 14 bases fitting TRBD2. CDR3 length: 18 residues. With 2 bases clipped from V and 2 bases from J, the junction kept 6 bases outside the gene matches. Germline values: CDR1 MNHNS, CDR2 SASEGT. This CDR3 is CASSELGLAGEVTDTQYF. In nucleotides, the CDR3 is TGTGCCAGCAGTGAACTGGGACTAGCGGGGGAGGTCACAGATACGCAGTATTTT.

The CDR3 sequence is CSVGGETRADTQYF. The CDR3 nucleotides read TGCAGCGTTGGGGGGGAGACTAGGGCAGATACGCAGTATTTT. The chain joins TRBV29-1 to TRBJ2-3; D is perhaps TRBD2 (6 bases). This CDR3 has 14 amino acids. Trimming took off 4 bases at V and 4 bases at J, with 15 bases between the two ends. Germline assignment: CDR1 SQVTM and CDR2 ANQGSEA.

J is TRBJ1-1 and V is TRBV4-2; D is undetermined. This CDR3 is built from 14 residues. V was trimmed by 2 bases and J by 2 bases, leaving 9 bases between them. The germline CDR1 and CDR2 sequences are LGHNA and YNFKEQ. CDR3 loop: CASSQSSGNTEAFF. The CDR3 DNA is TGTGCCAGCAGCCAAAGCTCAGGTAACACTGAAGCTTTCTTT.

V and J are TRBV18 and TRBJ1-1, with D unresolved. There are 12 residues in the CDR3. Looked up from germline, CDR1 is KGHSH and CDR2 is LQKENI. V lost 3 bases to trimming and J lost 4 bases, with 6 bases between them. CDR3 sequence reads: CASSPTRTEAFF. As DNA, the CDR3 is TGTGCCAGCTCACCTACGCGCACTGAAGCTTTCTTT.

The chain employs TRBV7-9 and TRBJ2-7, with D perhaps matching TRBD2 (6 bases). CDR1 and CDR2 from the germline V gene are SEHNR and FQNEAQ (reference sequence). This CDR3 has 14 amino acids. Trimming shortened V by 0 bases and J by 1 base, and 7 bases separated the two germline ends. CDR3 nucleotide sequence: TGTGCCAGCAGCTTAGCGGGAGGATCCTACGAGCAGTACTTC. Residues: CASSLAGGSYEQYF.

The chain uses TRBV6-5 and TRBJ1-6; D remains unclear. V was trimmed by 2 bases and J by 9 bases, leaving 8 bases between them. The CDR3 is 13 residues long. Germline values: CDR1 MNHEY, CDR2 SVGAGI. This CDR3 reads CASSYGLTSPLHF. The CDR3 DNA reads TGTGCCAGCAGTTACGGACTTACTTCACCCCTCCACTTT.

This clone appeared once. This chain joins TRBV4-1 and TRBJ1-2, with D possibly TRBD1 on 6 matching bases. Germline V CDR1 and CDR2: MGHRA, YSYEKL. The CDR3 has 13 amino acids. V was cut by 7 bases and J by 6 bases, with 15 bases left in between. CDR3 DNA: TGCGCCAGCACAGGCAGGGGCCCCGATGGCTACACCTTC. This gives the protein CASTGRGPDGYTF.

This sequence joins TRBV7-2 and TRBJ1-2; maybe TRBD1 (5 bases). Trimming pared 2 bases from V and 4 bases from J, leaving 20 bases between. Germline CDR1 reads SGHTA; CDR2 reads FQGNSA. This CDR3 has 17 amino acids. CDR3 nucleotides: TGTGCCAGCAGCTTACGTGGAGTAACAGGAGGGTCCTATGGCTACACCTTC. This encodes CASSLRGVTGGSYGYTF.

About this clone itself: Other DNA sequences within the sample encode an identical CDR3. V gene TRBV6-6 combines with J gene TRBJ1-2, with D unclear. The V end lost 6 bases, the J end lost 2 bases, and 10 bases lay between the germline ends. Germline CDR1 reads MNHNY; CDR2 reads SVGAGI (reference sequence). The CDR3 contains 13 residues. In DNA, the CDR3 is TGTGCCAGCAGCCCACTTAAAAACTATGGCTACACCTTC. Translating gives CASSPLKNYGYTF.

This chain links TRBV4-2 with TRBJ2-5, with D perhaps TRBD2 (6 bases). The CDR3 is 15 amino acids. CDR1 and CDR2 (germline): LGHNA, YNFKEQ. The V and J ends lost 4 bases and 0 bases respectively, with 12 bases between them. This CDR3 reads CASSPKGLYQETQYF. In DNA, the CDR3 is TGTGCCAGCAGCCCTAAAGGACTATACCAAGAGACCCAGTACTTC.

This clone has only a few counts. For the CDR3, the DNA is TGTGCCAGCAGCGTTCAGACAGGGAACTATGGCTACACCTTC. Translation gives CASSVQTGNYGYTF. V gene TRBV5-6 combines with J gene TRBJ1-2; 7 nucleotides align to TRBD1. Germline V CDR1 and CDR2: SGHDT, YYEEEE. V dropped 4 bases and J dropped 2; count of bases not matched to a gene: 5. This CDR3 is built from 14 residues.

This clone came up a few times. The chain links TRBV10-3 to TRBJ2-7, with a weak D call TRBD1 (6 bases). This CDR3 is 15 amino acids long. Germline loops: CDR1 ENHRY, CDR2 SYGVKD. Trimming pared 5 bases from V and 5 bases from J, leaving 19 bases between. CDR3 sequence: CAISPLTGQGDEQYF. Written as DNA, the CDR3 is TGTGCCATCAGTCCCTTGACAGGTCAAGGGGACGAGCAGTACTTC.

The chain couples TRBV19 to TRBJ1-3; TRBD1 matches 7 bases. The length of the CDR3 is 16 residues. The germline gives CDR1 LNHDA, CDR2 SQIVND (reference sequence). Trimming cost V 9 bases and J 0 bases; bases outside gene matches: 11. The CDR3 protein is CASKTGTANSGNTIYF. The CDR3 coding sequence is TGTGCCAGCAAGACCGGGACAGCCAACTCTGGAAACACCATATATTTT.

This chain uses TRBV27 with TRBJ2-3; D unresolved. V was trimmed by 2 bases and J by 14 bases, leaving 14 bases between them. Germline V lookup: CDR1 MNHEY, CDR2 SMNVEV (reference sequence). The CDR3 totals 12 residues. CDR3 residues: CASSLIPGMAYF. In DNA form, the CDR3 reads TGTGCCAGCAGTTTAATTCCGGGTATGGCGTATTTT.

This clone was observed a handful of times. This chain joins TRBV19 and TRBJ2-1; 13 positions match TRBD2. This CDR3 has 15 residues. V was pared by 1 base and J by 7 bases, with 1 base of the junction left unmatched. Germline V gene sequence: CDR1 LNHDA, CDR2 SQIVND (reference sequence). The CDR3 DNA reads as TGTGCCAGTAGTATAGGGACTAGCGGGGGTAATGAGCAGTTCTTC. Translating gives CASSIGTSGGNEQFF.

This rearrangement joins TRBV13 to TRBJ2-5, with 11 bases fitting TRBD2. The CDR3 runs 15 residues. Germline V gene data show CDR1 as PRHDT and CDR2 as FYEKMQ (reference sequence). The V gene end was trimmed by 4 bases and the J gene end by 0 bases; junction bases not matched to a gene: 1. The CDR3 loop is CASSWGLADQETQYF. In DNA, the CDR3 is TGTGCCAGCAGCTGGGGACTAGCGGACCAAGAGACCCAGTACTTC.